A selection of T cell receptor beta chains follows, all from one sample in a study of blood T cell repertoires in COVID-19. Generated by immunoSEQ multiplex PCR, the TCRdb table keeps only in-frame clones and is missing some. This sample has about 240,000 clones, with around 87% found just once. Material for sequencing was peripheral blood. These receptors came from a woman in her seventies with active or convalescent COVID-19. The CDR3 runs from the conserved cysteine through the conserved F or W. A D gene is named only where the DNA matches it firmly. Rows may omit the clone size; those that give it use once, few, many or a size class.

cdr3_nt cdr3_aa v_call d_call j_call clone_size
TGTGCCAGCAGCTACGCGAATACGCAGTATTTT CASSYANTQYF TRBV6-5 - TRBJ2-3 -
TGTGCCAGCTCACCGGAGAGGGCTGAAGCTTTCTTT CASSPERAEAFF TRBV18 - TRBJ1-1 once
TGTGCCAGTAGGCCGGTGGCAGGGTATCAGCCCCAGCATTTT CASRPVAGYQPQHF TRBV19 - TRBJ1-5 -
TGTGCCAGCAGTCCCGAGCCTAATTTTCTTAAAGATACGCAGTATTTT CASSPEPNFLKDTQYF TRBV27 - TRBJ2-3 -
TGTGCCAGCAGCGCCGACCTAGCGGGGACTTTCACCGGGGAGCTGTTTTTT CASSADLAGTFTGELFF TRBV9 TRBD2 TRBJ2-2 -
TGTGCCAGCGGGGGACAGAGCAATCAGCCCCAGCATTTT CASGGQSNQPQHF TRBV7-8 TRBD1 TRBJ1-5 -
TGTGCCAGCCAGACACAGGGAAAGGCCGAGCAGTACTTC CASQTQGKAEQYF TRBV6-6 - TRBJ2-7 -
TGTGCCACCAGCAGAGAGGAGCGGGGGGGCTCGGATACGCAGTATTTT CATSREERGGSDTQYF TRBV15 TRBD2 TRBJ2-3 -
TGTGCCAGCAGTGGACAGGGGGGCTACTCCTATAATTCACCCCTCCACTTT CASSGQGGYSYNSPLHF TRBV6-1 TRBD1 TRBJ1-6 -
TGTGCCAGCAGCTTGATGAAAACACATGAAGCTTTCTTT CASSLMKTHEAFF TRBV5-8 - TRBJ1-1 -
TGTGCCAGCAGAGGGGGCTCAGATACGCAGTATTTT CASRGGSDTQYF TRBV25-1 TRBD1 TRBJ2-3 -
TGTGCCAGCAGCTTTCTCTTCGGGTACACTGAAGCTTTCTTT CASSFLFGYTEAFF TRBV5-5 - TRBJ1-1 -
TGTGCCAGCAGCCCAAAGAAGAGACTAGCGACAGAAGAGCAGTACTTC CASSPKKRLATEEQYF TRBV7-9 TRBD2 TRBJ2-7 -
TGTGCCAGCGAGCCCGGGACTAGCGGGGGCCTGAACACCGGGGAGCTGTTTTTT CASEPGTSGGLNTGELFF TRBV9 TRBD2 TRBJ2-2 -
TGTGCCAGCAGTTACTACGCAGGGGGAAGCACTGAAGCTTTCTTT CASSYYAGGSTEAFF TRBV6-5 TRBD1 TRBJ1-1 -
TGTGCCAGCAAGGCAGGGGAAGCTTTCTTT CASKAGEAFF TRBV25-1 - TRBJ1-1 few
TGTGCCAGCAGCTTTGGAGGGATCGACTATGGCTACACCTTC CASSFGGIDYGYTF TRBV11-2 - TRBJ1-2 few
TGTGCCACCACGGACAGGGATGGAAACACCATATATTTT CATTDRDGNTIYF TRBV6-5 TRBD1 TRBJ1-3 -
TGTGCCAGCAGTTACCTCCAGGGGACACCCCAAGAGACCCAGTACTTC CASSYLQGTPQETQYF TRBV5-5 - TRBJ2-5 -
TGTGCCAGCACCCCCCGTCGCGGGGAAGCCGGGGAGCTGTTTTTT CASTPRRGEAGELFF TRBV6-2/TRBV6-3 - TRBJ2-2 -
TGTGCCAGCAGCTTAAGGGCAGGGAATGAAAAACTGTTTTTT CASSLRAGNEKLFF TRBV7-9 - TRBJ1-4 few
TGTGCCAGCAGGCCCCCCGGGTTGGACTATGGCTACACCTTC CASRPPGLDYGYTF TRBV27 - TRBJ1-2 -
TGTGCCAGCAGAAGGGGAACAGGAGAGACCCAGTACTTC CASRRGTGETQYF TRBV7-2 - TRBJ2-5 -
TGTGCCAGCAGCTTCCCAAGGGGGATTTCACCCCTCCACTTT CASSFPRGISPLHF TRBV7-2 - TRBJ1-6 -
TGTGCCAGCAGTTATGACACCTTGTACCAAGAGACCCAGTACTTC CASSYDTLYQETQYF TRBV5-4 - TRBJ2-5 -
TGCAGTGCCCTCAGGGGGGATGAGCAGTTCTTC CSALRGDEQFF TRBV20-1 - TRBJ2-1 -
TGTGCCAGCAGCCAAGAGGGAGCAGCTAACTATGGCTACACCTTC CASSQEGAANYGYTF TRBV4-2 - TRBJ1-2 -
TGTGCCAGCAGCCATGCCGCCGGGACAGGGGATGAGCAGTTCTTC CASSHAAGTGDEQFF TRBV3-1/TRBV3-2 TRBD1 TRBJ2-1 -
TGTGCCACCAGTGATCCGTTGCAGGGCCTTAGTGTCGATGAGCAGTTCTTC CATSDPLQGLSVDEQFF TRBV24-1 - TRBJ2-1 few
TGCGCCAGCAGTGACCAGGGGACCAATCAGCCCCAGCATTTT CASSDQGTNQPQHF TRBV10-1 - TRBJ1-5 few
TGTGCCAGCAGTCCGGGGACAGGGAACTATAATTCACCCCTCCACTTT CASSPGTGNYNSPLHF TRBV27 TRBD1 TRBJ1-6 -
TGTGCCAGAAGCTTGGCCCAGGGCAGTAGGAATTCACCCCTCCACTTT CARSLAQGSRNSPLHF TRBV5-3 - TRBJ1-6 -
TGTGCCAGCAGCTTGACAGGGCTAGAGACCCAGTACTTC CASSLTGLETQYF TRBV7-9 TRBD1 TRBJ2-5 -
TGCGCCAGCAGCCAGGGGTACGGAGGGAGTGAAAAACTGTTTTTT CASSQGYGGSEKLFF TRBV4-3 - TRBJ1-4 -
TGTGCCCAAGCTCGACAGGGGTCAGGAAACACCATATATTTT CAQARQGSGNTIYF TRBV2 TRBD1 TRBJ1-3 once
TGCGCCAGCAGCTTGGCAGGACAGGGCTTTAACTATGGCTACACCTTC CASSLAGQGFNYGYTF TRBV5-1 TRBD1 TRBJ1-2 -